The 17 T cell receptor beta chains reported below all come from one sample, sequenced in a study of type 1 and type 2 diabetes patients. The PCR template was genomic DNA. The TCR beta CDR3 region was amplified using 30 forward and 13 reverse primers. Using its own MiXCR run on the multiplex PCR reads, TCRdb lists one record per CDR3 protein. Altogether 250,000 to 300,000 distinct CDR3 sequences are present, roughly 48% being singletons, with the ten largest covering around 15%. The sequencing input was peripheral blood mononuclear cells (PBMCs). The receptors were gathered from a man younger than 30 with type 2 diabetes.

There are a few counts of this clonotype. V usage is TRBV19 and J usage is TRBJ1-2; 7 nucleotides agree with TRBD1. CDR1 and CDR2 (germline): LNHDA, SQIVND (reference sequence). The length of the CDR3 is 15 residues. Unmatched junction bases numbered 14, after V lost 6 bases and J lost 7 bases. The CDR3, as DNA: TGTGCCAGTAGCCACGGGGACAGACACAATTCTGGCTACACCTTC. This codes for CASSHGDRHNSGYTF.

The J gene is TRBJ1-1, the V gene TRBV19; perhaps TRBD1 as D (5 bases). Germline V lookup: CDR1 LNHDA, CDR2 SQIVND (reference sequence). The CDR3 has 11 amino acids. The CDR3 nucleotides are TGTGCTAGCAGGGATTACACTGAAGCTTTCTTT. Translation: CASRDYTEAFF.

Worth noting for this clonotype: A much larger clonotype is one base distant, so this may be a read error. The CDR3 end shows no conserved phenylalanine or tryptophan, and so a read error is likely. This chain links TRBV10-3 with TRBJ1-1, with 8 bases that match TRBD1. The CDR3 totals 13 residues. Germline lookup yields CDR1 ENHRY and CDR2 SYGVKD. V dropped 10 bases and J dropped 1; count of bases not matched to a gene: 5. The CDR3 protein is CATGQGPNTEAFS. The CDR3 nucleotides read TGTGCCACCGGACAGGGACCGAACACTGAAGCTTTCTCT.

This clonotype occurred a few times. The chain joins TRBV7-2 to TRBJ2-1; D is unclear. The CDR3 has 15 amino acids. Trimming removed 0 bases at V and 0 bases at J, with 6 bases between. The V gene's germline CDR1 is SGHTA and CDR2 FQGNSA. CDR3 in DNA: TGTGCCAGCAGCTTAGCCCCTAGCTCCTACAATGAGCAGTTCTTC. Translated, it gives CASSLAPSSYNEQFF.

This clonotype was seen many times. The chain is built from TRBV6-5 and TRBJ2-5; TRBD2 matches 10 bases. This CDR3 has 15 residues. In germline, CDR1 is MNHEY, CDR2 SVGAGI. Germline trimming cut 5 bases from V and 1 base from J; bases unmatched to any gene: 4. DNA of the CDR3: TGTGCCAGCAGTAAGTTAGCGGGAGGCCAAGAGACCCAGTACTTC. Translating gives CASSKLAGGQETQYF.

The chain links TRBV12-3 or TRBV12-4 to TRBJ2-7; D gene uncertain. The CDR3 spans 12 residues. V gave up 6 bases and J gave up 2 bases, with 8 bases separating them. In nucleotides, the CDR3 is TGTGCCAGCAGACGTACTCCCTACGAGCAGTACTTC. It translates to CASRRTPYEQYF.

This clonotype was counted a single time. Here the CDR3 DNA reads TGTGCCAGCAGTTACCCCGGACAGGGGAGTATGTTTCTTTATTCACCCCTCCACTTT. Translating it yields CASSYPGQGSMFLYSPLHF. The chain employs TRBV6-2 or TRBV6-3 and TRBJ1-6; the match to TRBD1 covers 9 bases. With 2 bases clipped from V and 8 bases from J, the junction kept 16 bases outside the gene matches. Per the germline V gene, CDR1 is MNHEY and CDR2 is SVGEGT. The CDR3 has 19 amino acids.

The CDR3 coding sequence is TGTGCCAGCAGCTTCCGGACTAGCGGATACGAGCAGTACTTC. Protein product: CASSFRTSGYEQYF. V is TRBV7-2 and J is TRBJ2-7, with 10 bases aligning to TRBD2. With 3 bases clipped from V and 4 bases from J, the junction kept 3 bases outside the gene matches. Germline loops: CDR1 SGHTA, CDR2 FQGNSA. The CDR3 sequence is 14 residues long.

The chain uses TRBV27 and TRBJ1-2, with unresolved D. This CDR3 region has 13 residues. The ends were cut back, 4 bases at V and 1 base at J, with 7 bases in the middle. Germline V gene lookup returns CDR1 MNHEY and CDR2 SMNVEV (reference sequence). The CDR3 sequence is CASSYGRNYGYTF. CDR3 nucleotide sequence: TGTGCCAGCAGTTATGGCCGTAACTATGGCTACACCTTC.

This chain uses TRBV30 with TRBJ2-7; possible D gene TRBD1, 5 bases. The CDR3 runs 13 residues. Per the germline V gene, CDR1 is GTSNPN and CDR2 is SVGIG (reference sequence). The V end lost 7 bases, the J end lost 0 bases, and 13 bases lay between the germline ends. In DNA form, the CDR3 reads TGTGCCTTTTTACAGGAGAGCTCCTACGAGCAGTACTTC. As protein: CAFLQESSYEQYF.

The chain couples TRBV19 to TRBJ2-1, with D perhaps being TRBD1 or TRBD2 (5 bases each). V lost 5 bases to trimming and J lost 6 bases, with 17 bases between them. The CDR3 totals 15 residues. Germline CDR1 LNHDA, CDR2 SQIVND (reference sequence). The CDR3 nucleotides read TGTGCCAGTAGTTTCAACCCGGGACCGATCAATGAGCAGTTCTTC. Its translation is CASSFNPGPINEQFF.

This rearrangement joins TRBV4-2 to TRBJ1-4; D not resolved. CDR1 is LGHNA, CDR2 YNFKEQ, per germline. Trimming stripped 4 bases from V and 5 bases from J, with 14 bases between. The length of the CDR3 is 15 residues. This CDR3 is CASSRSRTGNEKLFF. CDR3 DNA sequence: TGTGCCAGCAGCCGATCCCGGACGGGGAATGAAAAACTGTTTTTT.

The chain employs TRBV28 and TRBJ2-3, with D possibly TRBD2 on 6 matching bases. CDR3 length equals 14 residues. Germline assignment: CDR1 MDHEN and CDR2 SYDVKM. The ends were cut back, 6 bases at V and 4 bases at J, with 14 bases in the middle. The CDR3 nucleotides read TGTGCCAGCAGACAAGGGGACTTGCCAGATACGCAGTATTTT. It specifies CASRQGDLPDTQYF.

The chain links TRBV6-5 to TRBJ2-7; unclear D gene. Germline-derived CDR1 and CDR2 are MNHEY and SVGAGI. This CDR3 contains 12 residues. Trimming removed 4 bases from V and 5 bases from J, with 9 bases in between. CDR3 nucleotides: TGTGCCAGCAGTTCGAGTTTCCACGAGCAGTACTTC. Translation: CASSSSFHEQYF.

The chain recombines TRBV20-1 with TRBJ2-5; 8 positions match TRBD1. The CDR3 contains 15 residues. Per the germline V gene, CDR1 is DFQATT and CDR2 is SNEGSKA (reference sequence). Unmatched junction bases numbered 14, after V lost 6 bases and J lost 5 bases. CDR3 DNA sequence: TGCAGTGCCTGGAGACAGGGGTCTGTAGTGGAGACCCAGTACTTC. It is translated as CSAWRQGSVVETQYF.

This clonotype was recorded at least ten times. This chain connects TRBV15 to TRBJ1-1; the D gene is possibly TRBD1 (5 bases). V lost 1 base, J lost 0 bases, and 9 bases lay in between. The CDR3 is 15 residues long. Germline CDR1 and CDR2: LNHNV and YYDKDF (reference sequence). This CDR3 reads CATSRGQLMNTEAFF. DNA for the CDR3: TGTGCCACCAGCAGAGGACAGTTAATGAACACTGAAGCTTTCTTT.

In its sample, this clonotype was seen once. The V and J genes are TRBV7-2 and TRBJ2-1, with D perhaps matching TRBD1 (6 bases). V dropped 6 bases and J dropped 7 bases, with 16 bases sitting between them. CDR1 is SGHTA and CDR2 is FQGNSA in the germline V gene. The CDR3 runs to 14 residues. The CDR3 DNA is TGTGCCAGCAGTTTAATCTGGCAGGGGAATGAGCAGTTCTTC. Translating gives CASSLIWQGNEQFF.